The next 14 T cell receptor beta chains were all read from a single sample in a study of T cell changes during pregnancy in multiple sclerosis. Generated by immunoSEQ multiplex PCR, the TCRdb table keeps only in-frame clones and is missing some. The data hold tens of thousands of clones, with 92% observed a single time. The sequences come from peripheral blood, collected in the first trimester of pregnancy. The origin of the receptors is a female donor with multiple sclerosis, enrolled in a pregnancy study.

This chain uses TRBV9 with TRBJ2-7, with 7 bases identical to TRBD1. V gave up 4 bases and J gave up 5 bases; unmatched junction bases: 6. Germline CDR1 reads SGDLS; CDR2 reads YYNGEE. The CDR3 is 13 amino acids. The CDR3 sequence: CASSPRTGDEQYF. The CDR3 DNA follows: TGTGCCAGCAGCCCCCGGACAGGTGACGAGCAGTACTTC.

V is TRBV7-2 and J is TRBJ2-1, with 8 bases fitting TRBD2. V was pared by 5 bases and J by 6 bases, with 6 bases of the junction left unmatched. The CDR3 sequence is 14 residues long. CDR1 and CDR2 from the germline V gene are SGHTA and FQGNSA. The CDR3 reads CASSGGAGGNEQFF. The CDR3 DNA reads TGTGCCAGCAGCGGCGGGGCGGGGGGCAATGAGCAGTTCTTC. The full variable domain, rest sourced from reference TRBV7-2 and TRBJ2-1, is GAGVSQSPSNKVTEKGKDVELRCDPISGHTALYWYRQSLGQGLEFLIYFQGNSAPDKSGLPSDRFSAERTGGSVSTLTIQRTQQEDSAVYLCASSGGAGGNEQFFGPGTRLTVL.

This sequence joins TRBV7-6 and TRBJ2-7; possible D gene TRBD2, 5 bases. Trimming took 0 bases from V and 0 from J, leaving 9 bases between them. The germline gives CDR1 SGHVS, CDR2 FNYEAQ. The CDR3 covers 15 residues. CDR3 sequence reads: CASSLAPEVSYEQYF. For the CDR3, the DNA is TGTGCCAGCAGCTTAGCGCCGGAGGTCTCCTACGAGCAGTACTTC. Using reference TRBV7-6 and TRBJ2-7 for the parts outside the CDR3, the full variable domain is GAGVSQSPRYKVTKRGQDVALRCDPISGHVSLYWYRQALGQGPEFLTYFNYEAQQDKSGLPNDRFSAERPEGSISTLTIQRTEQRDSAMYRCASSLAPEVSYEQYFGPGTRLTVT.

V usage is TRBV14 and J usage is TRBJ2-5, with 9 bases aligning to TRBD2. CDR3 size: 15 residues. CDR1 is SGHDN and CDR2 is FVKESK in the germline V gene. The ends lost 3 bases at V and 5 bases at J; junction bases unmatched: 7. CDR3 protein: CASSHSAGGLETQYF. For the CDR3, the DNA is TGTGCCAGCAGCCACTCAGCGGGGGGTCTGGAGACCCAGTACTTC.

This clone was counted a few times. This chain joins TRBV19 and TRBJ1-4; tentatively, D is TRBD1 (6 bases). This CDR3 has 14 residues. The V gene lost 3 bases and the J gene lost 11 bases, with 16 bases spanning the gap. Germline V CDR1 and CDR2: LNHDA, SQIVND (reference sequence). CDR3 amino acids: CASSMERQVEKLFF. The CDR3 DNA sequence: TGTGCCAGTAGTATGGAACGACAGGTCGAGAAACTGTTTTTT.

This clone was picked up one time. Here the CDR3 reads CASSLRGGLDTQYF. The DNA of the CDR3 is TGTGCCAGCAGCTTACGAGGGGGCTTGGATACGCAGTATTTT. The chain links TRBV7-2 to TRBJ2-3; TRBD1 matches at 7 bases. The CDR3 is 14 residues long. Trimming at V came to 2 bases and at J to 6 bases, leaving 5 bases not matched to a gene. CDR1 and CDR2 from the germline V gene are SGHTA and FQGNSA.

The chain employs TRBV18 and TRBJ1-5; 7 nucleotides match TRBD1. CDR3 length: 15 residues. CDR1 is KGHSH and CDR2 is LQKENI in the germline V gene. J gave up 3 bases and V 3 bases, and 5 bases lay outside the gene matches. In DNA form, the CDR3 reads TGTGCCAGCTCACCGACAGGGTTATACAATCAGCCCCAGCATTTT. This translates into CASSPTGLYNQPQHF.

The chain carries TRBV7-8 and TRBJ2-3; D is possibly TRBD2 (7 bases). This CDR3 has 15 residues. With 5 bases removed from V and 4 bases from J, the gap between germline ends came to 16 bases. CDR1 and CDR2 from the germline V gene are SGHVS and FQNEAQ. CDR3 coding DNA: TGTGCCAGCAGCCCACGACGGGGGGCGGCAGATACGCAGTATTTT. Amino acid sequence: CASSPRRGAADTQYF.

The chain has TRBV11-2 and TRBJ2-3; 8 nucleotides agree with TRBD2. Germline V lookup: CDR1 SGHAT, CDR2 FQNNGV. V shed 6 bases and J 6 bases; nucleotides not matched to a gene: 14. The CDR3 totals 16 residues. The CDR3, as DNA: TGTGCCAGCAGATTATACCCGGGACTAGAAGTTGATACGCAGTATTTT. Translation: CASRLYPGLEVDTQYF.

The rearrangement joins TRBV7-6 to TRBJ2-7, with TRBD1 matching 9 bases. This CDR3 has 16 amino acids. From germline, CDR1 is SGHVS and CDR2 FNYEAQ. Trimming cost V 6 bases and J 5 bases; bases outside gene matches: 14. CDR3 region: CASRPRTGDRPDEQYF. The CDR3 nucleotides read TGTGCCAGCAGGCCGAGGACAGGGGATCGCCCGGACGAGCAGTACTTC.

CDR3 nucleotides: TGTGCCAGCACGATAGTGGAGTCTGGCTCTGAGCAGTTCTTC. Its protein product is CASTIVESGSEQFF. The rearrangement links TRBV6-6 to TRBJ2-1; D is ambiguous. This CDR3 has 14 residues. Germline V lookup: CDR1 MNHNY, CDR2 SVGAGI (reference sequence). V dropped 7 bases and J dropped 9 bases, with 19 bases sitting between them.

This clone showed up just a few times. Sequence at one end of the junction differs from germline and may be a read error. The chain uses TRBV7-3 and TRBJ1-1, with D maybe TRBD1 (5 bases). The CDR3 is 13 residues long. Looked up from germline, CDR1 is SGHTA and CDR2 is FQGTGA. The CDR3 loop is CASSLNRQGSLIF. CDR3 coding DNA: TGTGCCAGCAGCTTAAATCGGCAGGGAAGCTTGATCTTT.

The chain couples TRBV30 to TRBJ2-7; 9 positions match TRBD1. V gave up 0 bases and J gave up 3 bases; unmatched junction bases: 3. CDR1 GTSNPN and CDR2 SVGIG come from the germline V gene (reference sequence). The CDR3 has 14 residues. For the CDR3, the DNA is TGTGCCTGGAGTGTACAGGGGGCCCTCTACGAGCAGTACTTC. Translated: CAWSVQGALYEQYF.

The chain joins TRBV7-3 to TRBJ2-7, with D perhaps matching TRBD2 (6 bases). The length of the CDR3 is 16 residues. Looked up from germline, CDR1 is SGHTA and CDR2 is FQGTGA. Trimming removed 0 bases from V and 6 bases from J, with 18 bases in between. CDR3 sequence (DNA): TGTGCCAGCAGCTTAACTCTAGGGCGGGGCCCCGCCGAGCAGTACTTC. This codes for CASSLTLGRGPAEQYF.